A selection of T cell receptor beta chains follows, all from one sample in a study of blood T cell repertoires in COVID-19. Sequencing was performed with immunoSEQ multiplex PCR; in TCRdb, only in-frame clones are kept and a portion is missing. Of about 200,000 clones in the sample, 80% were seen once. The sequenced material came from PBMCs or T cells enriched from blood (not recorded which). Receptor source: a woman in her thirties or forties with acute COVID-19. Each CDR3 is given with its conserved first and last residue. Clone size, where shown, is once, few, many, or a class for clones that have expanded.

TRBJ1-1 NA TRBV19 CASSTAGPGNTEAFF
TRBJ2-1 NA TRBV27 CASSLSGIAGASYNEQFF
TRBJ2-6 once TRBV9 CASSVAGFSSGANVLTF
TRBJ1-1 NA TRBV5-1 CASSSGQSNTEAFF
TRBJ1-2 NA TRBV4-3 CASSQGPRGDYGYTF
TRBJ2-5 NA TRBV11-2 CASSLTPTVSETQYF
TRBJ1-1 NA TRBV11-2 CASSLDRRGTEAFF
TRBJ1-2 NA TRBV12-2 CASRYEETGSYGYTF
TRBJ2-7 NA TRBV5-1 CASSLGGWTELYEQYF
TRBJ1-3 NA TRBV6-1 CASSEPGQGGGNTIYF
TRBJ2-5 few TRBV5-1 CASSLYQGRETQYF
TRBJ2-7 NA TRBV28 CASSFLGSWAGLSSYEQYF
TRBJ2-7 many TRBV7-9 CASSPALSGQGSYEQYF
TRBJ2-7 NA TRBV3-1/TRBV3-2 CASSQAPRTDNYEQYF
TRBJ1-3 NA TRBV18 CASSAGQGDGNTIYF
TRBJ2-3 NA TRBV18 CASSPAGGSDTQYF
TRBJ1-1 NA TRBV7-9 CASSQGQNTEAFF
TRBJ1-6 NA TRBV3-1/TRBV3-2 CASSQLPQVTYNSPLHF
TRBJ1-1 NA TRBV5-1 CASSLEGQRLNTEAFF
TRBJ1-3 NA TRBV9 CASSPNAQGPGNTIYF
TRBJ2-1 NA TRBV9 CASSSGAGRASYNEQFF
TRBJ1-1 NA TRBV28 CASTEGVVTEAFF
TRBJ1-2 NA TRBV28 CASSPREGYTF
TRBJ2-7 NA TRBV20-1 CSASGTGAWYEQYF
TRBJ2-5 NA TRBV7-9 CASSFSETQYF
TRBJ1-1 NA TRBV28 CASSYPGGKNTEAFF
TRBJ2-1 few TRBV5-1 CASSLLSSGSSYNEQFF
TRBJ1-5 once TRBV28 CASSLVRGQQPQHF
TRBJ1-2 NA TRBV30 CAWQGYGYTF
TRBJ1-4 NA TRBV7-8 CASSHDRVGGKLFF
TRBJ2-2 NA TRBV19 CASSIPGLAATIGELFF
TRBJ1-2 few TRBV30 CAWKKRQNYGYTF
TRBJ2-5 once TRBV6-5 CASSSVPMETQYF
TRBJ1-6 NA TRBV6-5 CASSYSGGVGSPLHF
TRBJ1-1 NA TRBV28 CASSFNRNTEAFF
TRBJ1-3 few TRBV5-1 CASSLGLESSGNTIYF
TRBJ2-2 many TRBV28 CASSLLSTANTGELFF
TRBJ1-4 few TRBV28 CASGKGGNTNEKLFF
TRBJ2-3 NA TRBV5-1 CASSLFHSTGTDTQYF
TRBJ2-3 NA TRBV9 CASSQNPSGGGTDTQYF
TRBJ1-1 few TRBV7-9 CASSVSRTGGTEAFF
TRBJ1-2 NA TRBV7-2 CASSLEAGNNYGYTF
TRBJ1-2 once TRBV7-9 CASSFTDRDGYTF
TRBJ1-5 NA TRBV19 CASSDGTGGWNQPQHF
TRBJ2-3 NA TRBV5-1 CASTVLAGAGDTQYF
TRBJ1-1 NA TRBV28 CASSFGFTSWGRTEAFF
TRBJ2-3 NA TRBV3-1/TRBV3-2 CASSHFRTSGRSATQYF
TRBJ2-2 few TRBV5-4 CASSLSGLNTGELFF
TRBJ2-7 NA TRBV6-5 CASSFPPNGGSEQYF
TRBJ2-7 NA TRBV9 CASSVTDSGGYEQYF
TRBJ1-5 NA TRBV2 CASHRDSNQPQHF
TRBJ1-2 NA TRBV20-1 CSASGDRGRSLNYGYTF
TRBJ1-5 NA TRBV24-1 CATSDRGDQPQHF
TRBJ2-7 NA TRBV10-3 CAIRRQGESSYEQYF